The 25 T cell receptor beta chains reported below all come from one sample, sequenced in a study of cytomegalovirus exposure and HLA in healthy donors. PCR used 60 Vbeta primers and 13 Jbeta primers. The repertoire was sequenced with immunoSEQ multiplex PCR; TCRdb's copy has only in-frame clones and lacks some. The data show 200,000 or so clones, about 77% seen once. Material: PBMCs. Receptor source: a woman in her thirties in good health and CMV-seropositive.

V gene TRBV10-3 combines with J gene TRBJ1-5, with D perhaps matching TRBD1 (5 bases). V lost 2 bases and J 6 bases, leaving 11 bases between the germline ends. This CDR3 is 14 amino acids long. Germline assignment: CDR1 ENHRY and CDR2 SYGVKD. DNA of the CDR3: TGTGCCATCAGTGAGGAAAGGGGAAGTCAGCCCCAGCATTTT. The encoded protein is CAISEERGSQPQHF.

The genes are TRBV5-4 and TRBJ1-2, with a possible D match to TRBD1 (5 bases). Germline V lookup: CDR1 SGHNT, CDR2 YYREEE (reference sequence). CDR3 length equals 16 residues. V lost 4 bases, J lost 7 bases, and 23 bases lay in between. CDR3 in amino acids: CASSLGGTPARSGYTF. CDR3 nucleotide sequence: TGTGCCAGCAGCCTCGGGGGGACGCCTGCCCGGAGTGGCTACACCTTC.

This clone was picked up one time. The CDR3 DNA reads TGTGCCAGCAGTCTAGACTCCGCGGCCTACGAGCAGTACTTC. Its protein product is CASSLDSAAYEQYF. This chain connects TRBV7-9 to TRBJ2-7; D not resolved. CDR1 and CDR2 (germline): SEHNR, FQNEAQ (reference sequence). Trimming left V 6 bases short and J 2 bases short, with 14 bases between. The CDR3 runs 14 residues.

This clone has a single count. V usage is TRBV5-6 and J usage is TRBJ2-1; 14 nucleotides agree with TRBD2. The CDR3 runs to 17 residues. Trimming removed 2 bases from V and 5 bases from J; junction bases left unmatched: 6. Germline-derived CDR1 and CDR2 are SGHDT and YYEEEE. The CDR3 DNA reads TGTGCCAGCAGCTTCCCGACTAGCGGGAGGGCCAACAATGAGCAGTTCTTC. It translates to CASSFPTSGRANNEQFF.

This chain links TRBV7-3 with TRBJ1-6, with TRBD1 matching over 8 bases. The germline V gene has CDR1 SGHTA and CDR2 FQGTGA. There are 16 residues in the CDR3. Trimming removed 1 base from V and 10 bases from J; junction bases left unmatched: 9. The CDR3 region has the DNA TGTGCCAGCAGCTTAAATCCGCAGGGGGCGAAATCACCCCTCCACTTT. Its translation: CASSLNPQGAKSPLHF.

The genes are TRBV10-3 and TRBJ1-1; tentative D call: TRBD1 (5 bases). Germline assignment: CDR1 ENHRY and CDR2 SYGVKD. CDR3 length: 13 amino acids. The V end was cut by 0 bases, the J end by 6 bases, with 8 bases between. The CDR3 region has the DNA TGTGCCATCAGTGAGTCGGGGGGACCTGAAGCTTTCTTT. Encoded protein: CAISESGGPEAFF.

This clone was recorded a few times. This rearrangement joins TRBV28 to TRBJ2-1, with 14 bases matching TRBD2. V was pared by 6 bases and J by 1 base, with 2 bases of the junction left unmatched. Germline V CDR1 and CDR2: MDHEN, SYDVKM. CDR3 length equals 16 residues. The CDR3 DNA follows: TGTGCCAGCAGGGGACTAGCGGGAGAATCCTACAATGAGCAGTTCTTC. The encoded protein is CASRGLAGESYNEQFF.

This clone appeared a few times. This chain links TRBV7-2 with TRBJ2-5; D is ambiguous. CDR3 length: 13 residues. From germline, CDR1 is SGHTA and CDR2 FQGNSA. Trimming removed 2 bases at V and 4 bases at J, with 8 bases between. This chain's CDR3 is CASSLSPGETQYF. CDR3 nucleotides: TGTGCCAGCAGCTTATCTCCCGGAGAGACCCAGTACTTC.

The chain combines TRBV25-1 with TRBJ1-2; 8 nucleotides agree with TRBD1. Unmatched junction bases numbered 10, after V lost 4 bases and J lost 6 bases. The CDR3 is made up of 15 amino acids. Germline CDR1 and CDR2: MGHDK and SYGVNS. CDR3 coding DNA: TGTGCCAGCAGTGGATCGGGCAGGGGGCTTCATGGCTACACCTTC. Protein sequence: CASSGSGRGLHGYTF.

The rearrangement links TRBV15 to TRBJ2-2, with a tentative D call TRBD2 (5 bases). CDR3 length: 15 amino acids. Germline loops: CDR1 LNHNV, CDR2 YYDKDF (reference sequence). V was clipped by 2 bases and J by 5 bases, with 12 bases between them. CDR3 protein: CATSRSREMTGELFF. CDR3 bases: TGTGCCACCAGCAGAAGTAGGGAGATGACCGGGGAGCTGTTTTTT.

CDR3 bases: TGTGCCAGCAGGGTTAGCGGGGGGTCCTACGAGCAGTACTTC. Translation gives CASRVSGGSYEQYF. V and J are TRBV2 and TRBJ2-7, with 10 bases that match TRBD2. The V segment lost 6 bases and the J segment 1 base; nucleotides outside the gene matches: 3. The germline V gene has CDR1 SNHLY and CDR2 FYNNEI. The CDR3 runs to 14 residues. Full variable domain (outside the CDR3, taken from reference TRBV2 and TRBJ2-7): EPEVTQTPSHQVTQMGQEVILRCVPISNHLYFYWYRQILGQKVEFLVSFYNNEISEKSEIFDDQFSVERPDGSNFTLKIRSTKLEDSAMYFCASRVSGGSYEQYFGPGTRLTVT.

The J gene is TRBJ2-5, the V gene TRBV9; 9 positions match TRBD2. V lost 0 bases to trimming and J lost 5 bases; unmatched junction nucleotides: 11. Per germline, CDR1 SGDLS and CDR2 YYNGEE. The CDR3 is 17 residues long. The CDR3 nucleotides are TGTGCCAGCAGCGTAGGAGGGGCAGCGGGAGGAGGCGAGACCCAGTACTTC. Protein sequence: CASSVGGAAGGGETQYF.

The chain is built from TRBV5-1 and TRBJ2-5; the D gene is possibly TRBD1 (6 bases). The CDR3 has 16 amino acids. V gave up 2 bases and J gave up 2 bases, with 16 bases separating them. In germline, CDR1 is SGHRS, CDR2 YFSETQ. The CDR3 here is CASSFWGQGGQETQYF. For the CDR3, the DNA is TGCGCCAGCAGCTTTTGGGGGCAGGGTGGACAAGAGACCCAGTACTTC.

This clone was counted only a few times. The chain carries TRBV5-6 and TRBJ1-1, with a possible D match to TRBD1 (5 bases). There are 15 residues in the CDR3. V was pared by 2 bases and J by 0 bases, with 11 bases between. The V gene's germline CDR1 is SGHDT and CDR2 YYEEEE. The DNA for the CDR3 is TGTGCCAGCAGCTTAGACAGAAGGATGAACACTGAAGCTTTCTTT. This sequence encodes CASSLDRRMNTEAFF.

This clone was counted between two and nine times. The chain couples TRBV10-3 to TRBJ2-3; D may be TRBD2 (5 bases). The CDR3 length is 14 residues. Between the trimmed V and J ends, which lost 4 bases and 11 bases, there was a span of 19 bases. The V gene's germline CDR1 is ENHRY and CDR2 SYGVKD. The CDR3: CAISGGRRGDGQYF. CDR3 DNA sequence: TGTGCCATCAGTGGAGGTCGACGGGGTGATGGGCAGTATTTT.

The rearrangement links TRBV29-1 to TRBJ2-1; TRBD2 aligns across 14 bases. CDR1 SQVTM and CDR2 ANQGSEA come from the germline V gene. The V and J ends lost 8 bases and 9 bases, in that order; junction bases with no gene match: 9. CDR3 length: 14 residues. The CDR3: CSSRTSGGIGEQFF. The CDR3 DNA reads TGCAGCTCCCGGACTAGCGGGGGGATCGGTGAGCAGTTCTTC.

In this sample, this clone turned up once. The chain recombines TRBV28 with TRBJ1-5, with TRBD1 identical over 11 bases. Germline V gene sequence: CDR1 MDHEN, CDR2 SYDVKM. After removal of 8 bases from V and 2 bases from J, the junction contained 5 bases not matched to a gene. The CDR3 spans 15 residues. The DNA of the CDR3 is TGTGCCAGCTTTGGACAGGGGGCTGGCAATCAGCCCCAGCATTTT. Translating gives CASFGQGAGNQPQHF.

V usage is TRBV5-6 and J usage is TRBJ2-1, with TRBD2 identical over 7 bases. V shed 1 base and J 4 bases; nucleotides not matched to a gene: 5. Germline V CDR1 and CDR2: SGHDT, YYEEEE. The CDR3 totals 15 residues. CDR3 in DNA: TGTGCCAGCAGCTTGTCCGGACTAGGGTACAATGAGCAGTTCTTC. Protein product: CASSLSGLGYNEQFF.

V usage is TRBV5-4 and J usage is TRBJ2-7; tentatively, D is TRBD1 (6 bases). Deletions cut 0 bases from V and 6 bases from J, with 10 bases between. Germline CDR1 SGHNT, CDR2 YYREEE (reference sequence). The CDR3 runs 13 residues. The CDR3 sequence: CASSLAQGIEQYF. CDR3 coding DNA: TGTGCCAGCAGCTTGGCCCAGGGGATCGAGCAGTACTTC.

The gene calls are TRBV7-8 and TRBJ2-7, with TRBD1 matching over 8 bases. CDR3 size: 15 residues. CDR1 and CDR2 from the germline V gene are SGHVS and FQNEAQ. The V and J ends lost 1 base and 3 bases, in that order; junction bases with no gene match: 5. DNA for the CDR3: TGTGCCAGCAGCTTAGACGGGACAGGCCTCTACGAGCAGTACTTC. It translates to CASSLDGTGLYEQYF.

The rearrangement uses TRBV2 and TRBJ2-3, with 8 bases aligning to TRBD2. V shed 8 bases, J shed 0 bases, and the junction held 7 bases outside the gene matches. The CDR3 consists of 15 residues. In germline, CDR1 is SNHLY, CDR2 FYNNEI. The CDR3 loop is CASRSSGRSTDTQYF. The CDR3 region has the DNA TGTGCCAGCCGGTCTAGCGGGCGTAGCACAGATACGCAGTATTTT.

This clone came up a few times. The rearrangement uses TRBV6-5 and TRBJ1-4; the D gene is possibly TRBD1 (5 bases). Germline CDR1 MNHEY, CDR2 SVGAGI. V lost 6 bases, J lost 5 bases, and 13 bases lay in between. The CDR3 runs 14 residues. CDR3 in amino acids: CASRKGLLNEKLFF. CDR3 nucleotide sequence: TGTGCCAGCAGGAAGGGACTGCTGAATGAAAAACTGTTTTTT.

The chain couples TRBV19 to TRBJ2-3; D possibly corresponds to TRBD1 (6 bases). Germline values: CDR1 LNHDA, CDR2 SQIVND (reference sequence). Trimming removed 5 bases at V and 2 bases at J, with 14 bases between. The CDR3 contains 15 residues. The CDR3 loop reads CASSVGQINTDTQYF. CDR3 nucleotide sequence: TGTGCCAGTAGTGTCGGACAGATTAACACAGATACGCAGTATTTT.

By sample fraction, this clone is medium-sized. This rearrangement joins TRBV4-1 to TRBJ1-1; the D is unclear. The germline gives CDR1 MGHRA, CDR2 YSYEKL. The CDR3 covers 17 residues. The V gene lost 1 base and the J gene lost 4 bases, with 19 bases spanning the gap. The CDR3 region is CASSQGRLTRWSTEAFF. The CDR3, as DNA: TGCGCCAGCAGCCAAGGGAGATTAACCCGTTGGAGCACTGAAGCTTTCTTT.

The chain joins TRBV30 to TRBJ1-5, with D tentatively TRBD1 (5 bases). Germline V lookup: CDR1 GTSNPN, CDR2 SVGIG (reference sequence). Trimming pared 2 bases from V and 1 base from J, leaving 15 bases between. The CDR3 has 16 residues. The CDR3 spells CAWSLRGGRSNQPQHF. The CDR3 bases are TGTGCCTGGAGTCTTCGGGGGGGACGGAGCAATCAGCCCCAGCATTTT.